This TCR beta chain was recovered during a study of blood T cell repertoires in COVID-19. Study-level background: PBMCs, B-cell-depleted T cells, or T cells provided the cDNA or gDNA that made up the material.

In the authors' methods: Nucleated cell counts were estimated from reference gene primer amplification. The repertoire was sequenced with immunoSEQ multiplex PCR; TCRdb's copy has only in-frame clones and lacks some. Clone size and the V and J calls come from that table; the DNA yielded D and trimming. The data show 45,000 to 60,000 clones, roughly nine tenths seen once. The CDR3 extends over 23 amino acids. The sequence came from a human donor in a cohort sampled during active COVID-19. The J gene is TRBJ1-5, the V gene TRBV21-1; the table's TRBD1 call for D was not verified on the DNA. TRBV21-1 represents a pseudogene. Sequencing used peripheral blood. CDR3 coding DNA: TGTGCCAGCAGCAAAAGTGAATGGATTTTAGATTGGACAGGGGGCACTAGCAATCAGCCCCAGCATTTT. It yields the protein CASSKSEWILDWTGGTSNQPQHF.